This T cell receptor beta chain stems from a study of PD-1 blockade in classical Hodgkin lymphoma. At the level of the study: Patients were given intravenous nivolumab, 3 mg/kg, every 2 weeks.

Findings and limits, study-wide: Relative to healthy donors, newly diagnosed patients reportedly had lower baseline TCR diversity, which was reported as lower still in relapsed/refractory patients.

The assay was immunoSEQ multiplex PCR, and TCRdb's table has in-frame clones only and misses some. This table has approximately 11,000 clones, roughly 74% appearing once. The time point is: cycle 4 day 1 (C4D1), after more than 5 weeks of nivolumab. Every patient had relapsed following autologous stem cell transplantation, and cohorts differed in brentuximab vedotin exposure. From thawed PBMCs, CD4+ T cells were purified using magnetic negative selection. Best responses were complete response, partial response or progressive disease. This clone was counted once. What it binds is unknown. The CDR3 sequence is 15 residues long. V lost 5 bases to trimming and J lost 4 bases, with 15 bases between them. CDR1 and CDR2 (germline): SGHVS, FQNEAQ.

The chain employs TRBV7-8 and TRBJ2-1; the D gene is possibly TRBD2 (6 bases). The TCR originated in a human donor with classical Hodgkin lymphoma. The sequencing here drew on CD4+ T cells from blood, taken before the fourth cycle of nivolumab. This CDR3 is CASSRGSGTYNEQFF. As DNA, the CDR3 is TGTGCCAGCAGCCGGGGGAGCGGAACTTACAATGAGCAGTTCTTC.